Listed here are 3 T cell receptor beta chains from one sample, sequenced in a study of CD4 and CD8 cells across lung adenocarcinoma regions. From the PCR reads, TCRdb called clonotypes with MiXCR, one entry per CDR3 protein. The data show some 18,000 distinct CDR3 sequences, around 50% seen once. The sequencing sample was made of CD8+ T cells from the margin of a lung tumor. These receptors were obtained from a male donor with lung adenocarcinoma. The CD4 and CD8 labels of this study may be unreliable.

In its sample, this clonotype is medium-sized. This chain joins TRBV6-1 and TRBJ2-1; 10 nucleotides match TRBD2. Germline CDR1 and CDR2: MNHNS and SASEGT. The V and J ends lost 6 bases and 4 bases, in that order; junction bases with no gene match: 6. CDR3 length equals 15 residues. CDR3 sequence reads: CASRLLAGAYNEQFF. In DNA form, the CDR3 reads TGTGCCAGCAGACTGCTAGCGGGGGCTTACAATGAGCAGTTCTTC.

A single count supports this clonotype. A junction boundary mismatches the germline segment, possibly from a read error. This chain links TRBV6-1 with TRBJ2-5, with D hard to call. Germline CDR1 reads MNHNS; CDR2 reads SASEGT. This CDR3 contains 13 residues. DNA of the CDR3: TGTGCCAGCAGTGAACAGAACCCAGAGACGCAGTACTTT. Its translation is CASSEQNPETQYF.

The V call is TRBV7-9, the J call TRBJ2-1; TRBD2 matches 8 bases. V gave up 4 bases and J gave up 8 bases; unmatched junction bases: 4. CDR3 length equals 13 residues. Per germline, CDR1 SEHNR and CDR2 FQNEAQ (reference sequence). The CDR3 spells CASSWTSLDEQFF. CDR3 nucleotide sequence: TGTGCCAGCAGCTGGACTAGCCTAGATGAGCAGTTCTTC. The whole variable domain, remainder taken from reference TRBV7-9 and TRBJ2-1, is DTGVSQNPRHKITKRGQNVTFRCDPISEHNRLYWYRQTLGQGPEFLTYFQNEAQLEKSRLLSDRFSAERPKGSFSTLEIQRTEQGDSAMYLCASSWTSLDEQFFGPGTRLTVL.